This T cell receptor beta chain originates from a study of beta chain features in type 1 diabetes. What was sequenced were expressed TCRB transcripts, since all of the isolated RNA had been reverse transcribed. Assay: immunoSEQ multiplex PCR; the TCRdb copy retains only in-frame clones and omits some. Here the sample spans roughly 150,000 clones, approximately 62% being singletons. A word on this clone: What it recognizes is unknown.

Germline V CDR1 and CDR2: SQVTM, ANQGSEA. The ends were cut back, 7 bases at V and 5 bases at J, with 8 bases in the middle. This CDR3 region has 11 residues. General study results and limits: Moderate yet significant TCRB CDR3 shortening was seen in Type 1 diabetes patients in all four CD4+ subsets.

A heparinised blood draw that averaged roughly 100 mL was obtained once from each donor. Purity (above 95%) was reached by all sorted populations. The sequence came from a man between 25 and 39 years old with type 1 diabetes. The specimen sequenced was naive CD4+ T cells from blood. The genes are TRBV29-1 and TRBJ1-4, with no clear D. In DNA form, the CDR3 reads TGCAGCGCCGCGGGGAATGAAAAACTGTTTTTT. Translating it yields CSAAGNEKLFF.